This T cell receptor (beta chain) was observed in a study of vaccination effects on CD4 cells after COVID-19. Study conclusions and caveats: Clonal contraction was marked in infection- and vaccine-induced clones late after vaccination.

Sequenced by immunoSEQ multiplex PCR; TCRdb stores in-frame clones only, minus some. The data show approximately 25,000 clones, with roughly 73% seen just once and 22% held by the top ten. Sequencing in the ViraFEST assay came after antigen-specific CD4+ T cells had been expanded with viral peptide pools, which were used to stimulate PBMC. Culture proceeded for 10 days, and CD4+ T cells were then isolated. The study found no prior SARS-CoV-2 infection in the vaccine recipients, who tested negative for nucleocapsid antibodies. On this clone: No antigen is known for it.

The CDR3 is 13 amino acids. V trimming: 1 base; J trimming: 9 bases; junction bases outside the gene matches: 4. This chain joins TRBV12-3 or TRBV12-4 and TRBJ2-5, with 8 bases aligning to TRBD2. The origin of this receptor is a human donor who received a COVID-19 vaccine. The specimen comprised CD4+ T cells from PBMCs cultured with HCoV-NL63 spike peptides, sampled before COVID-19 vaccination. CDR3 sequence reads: CASSLVREGAQYF. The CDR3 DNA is TGTGCCAGCAGTTTAGTACGGGAGGGGGCCCAGTACTTC.